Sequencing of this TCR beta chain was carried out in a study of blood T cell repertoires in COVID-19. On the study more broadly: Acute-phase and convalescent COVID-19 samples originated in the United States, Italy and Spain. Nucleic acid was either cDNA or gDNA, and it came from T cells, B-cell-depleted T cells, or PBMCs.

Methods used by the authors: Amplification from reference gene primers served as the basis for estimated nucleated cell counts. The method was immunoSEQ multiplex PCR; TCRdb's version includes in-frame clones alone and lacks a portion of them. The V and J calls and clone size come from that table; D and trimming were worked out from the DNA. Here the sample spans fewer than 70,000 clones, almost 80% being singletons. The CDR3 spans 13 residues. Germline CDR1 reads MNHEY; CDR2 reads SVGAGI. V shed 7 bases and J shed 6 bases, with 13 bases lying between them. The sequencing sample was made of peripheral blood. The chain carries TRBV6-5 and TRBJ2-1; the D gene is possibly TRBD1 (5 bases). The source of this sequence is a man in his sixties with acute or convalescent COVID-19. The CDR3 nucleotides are TGTGCCAGCACCCAGGGATGGGGCAATGAGCAGTTCTTC. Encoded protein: CASTQGWGNEQFF.